This T cell receptor beta chain was sequenced for a study of T cells after yellow fever vaccination. In TCRdb, the 5' RACE reads were re-called with MiXCR into one record per CDR3 protein. The data contain over 250,000 distinct CDR3 sequences, over 4.5% of them singletons. Study findings and constraints: A limited proportion of clonotypes was detected within both the CD4 and CD8 compartments.

Germline V CDR1 and CDR2: DFQATT, SNEGSKA (reference sequence). This CDR3 spans 17 amino acids. V lost 3 bases to trimming and J lost 2 bases; unmatched junction nucleotides: 12. This clonotype occurred a few times. Its antigen is still unknown. The source was CD4+ T cells sorted from PBMCs, collected on the day of the yellow fever booster vaccination. The receptor was derived from a man aged 18 to 35 who received the YFV17D yellow fever vaccine. The chain uses TRBV20-1 and TRBJ2-3; 9 nucleotides align to TRBD1. The CDR3 DNA follows: TGCAGTGCTAGGGGACAGGGCCATTCCTTAATCACAGATACGCAGTATTTT. Residues: CSARGQGHSLITDTQYF.